This paragraph covers one T cell receptor (beta chain) sequence. Its target is unknown. These data come from a study of monozygotic twins with inflammatory bowel disease. TCRdb re-called the 5' RACE reads and shows each CDR3 protein once, DNA omitted. This listing includes fewer than 400,000 distinct CDR3 sequences. CDR1 SGHTA and CDR2 FQGNSA come from the germline V gene. There are 16 residues in the CDR3. Study-wide findings and caveats: Support for any single strong IBD-associated signal or clonotype was not found. The authors note that differing immunosuppressive treatments may have added variability to patient repertoires.

This sequence was found in a human donor with ulcerative colitis or Crohn's disease, or a healthy co-twin of an affected twin (not recorded which). Material: blood. This chain links TRBV7-2 with TRBJ2-5; TCRdb returns TRBD1, unconfirmable since there is no DNA. The CDR3 sequence is CASSLGSTGGGETQYF.